This TCR beta chain came from a study of early T cells in non-severe SARS-CoV-2 infection. Whole-study context: Chains stayed unpaired after sequencing of bulk RNA from unsorted whole blood.

Many counts were recorded for this clonotype. Individual cDNA molecules were tagged with unique molecular identifiers. TCRdb processed the 5' RACE reads anew with MiXCR; each CDR3 protein has one entry. This repertoire shows approximately 120,000 distinct CDR3 sequences, about 15% found once; its top ten account for less than 25%. Germline CDR1 reads LNHNV; CDR2 reads YYDKDF (reference sequence). This CDR3 is 14 amino acids long. V lost 1 base and J 13 bases, leaving 14 bases between the germline ends. The chain couples TRBV15 to TRBJ1-6; the D gene is possibly TRBD1 (6 bases). The clonotype was recovered from an adult who was a healthcare worker with PCR-confirmed SARS-CoV-2 infection or an uninfected control (not recorded which). Sequencing was done on a sample of whole blood. The CDR3 region is CATSRGWTDSPLHF. The CDR3 nucleotides read TGTGCCACCAGCAGAGGGTGGACAGACAGCCCCCTCCACTTT.